The clone carrying this T cell receptor (beta chain) was observed a handful of times. What it recognizes is unknown. Looked up from germline, CDR1 is LNHNV and CDR2 is YYDKDF (reference sequence). The CDR3 is 12 amino acids. Trimming cost V 3 bases and J 14 bases, with 16 bases left between them. The data were taken from a study of T cells in Graves' hyperthyroidism and ophthalmopathy. Study context: Specimen type is peripheral blood, collected at initial diagnosis prior to any treatment.

RNA transcripts yielded amplified TCR beta CDR3 regions. The HTBI primer set served for first-round RT-PCR of the TCR CDR3. TCRdb analysed the multiplex PCR reads with MiXCR anew, one entry per CDR3 protein. The sample records 300,000 to 450,000 distinct CDR3 sequences, about a sixth being singletons. Study results and caveats: Before onset, by a median of approximately 6.8 months, the model predicted ophthalmopathy.

Thyroid ultrasound and orbital computed tomography, with clinical symptoms and serum thyroxine and TRAb, informed diagnoses. Sequenced sample: blood. The clonotype originates from a woman under 30 with Graves' hyperthyroidism that later progressed to Graves' ophthalmopathy. This chain uses TRBV15 with TRBJ1-1; D uncertain. The CDR3 loop is CATSSPQNPPFF. In DNA, the CDR3 is TGTGCCACCAGCAGCCCACAGAACCCACCCTTCTTT.